The present T cell receptor (beta chain) was sequenced within a study of shared clonotypes between healthy human individuals. As to this clone: Its target is unknown. Within the sample, other DNA sequences also encode this same CDR3.

Selected positively for CCR7 and CD45RO-negative, naive CD8 cells excluded terminally differentiated effector memory CD45RA+ cells. CDR1 and CDR2 (germline): SGDLS, YYNGEE. The V and J ends lost 4 bases and 0 bases, in that order; junction bases with no gene match: 7. The CDR3 has 15 residues. Clones were sequenced by immunoSEQ multiplex PCR, and TCRdb holds only the in-frame ones, with some missing. The table shows about 1,800,000 clones, with approximately 94% occurring only once. Findings and caveats of the study: The study found approximately 5% of naive CD4 clonotypes shared across a handful of donors.

The receptor's source is a man aged 18 to 29 in good health. The chain carries TRBV9 and TRBJ2-7, with 7 bases lining up with TRBD1. Input material: naive CD8+ T cells sorted from blood. CDR3 region: CASSPGTASSYEQYF. Here the CDR3 DNA reads TGTGCCAGCAGCCCTGGGACAGCGAGCTCCTACGAGCAGTACTTC.